Listed below are T cell receptor beta chains from one sample, sequenced in a study of T cells after yellow fever vaccination. From the 5' RACE reads, TCRdb called clonotypes with MiXCR, one entry per CDR3 protein. In the table there are some 560,000 distinct CDR3 sequences, over 15% of which are singletons. This sample comprised PBMCs, obtained 15 days after the yellow fever booster vaccination. The receptors derive from a man younger than 40 who received the YFV17D yellow fever vaccine. Each CDR3 is given without its conserved first and last residue.

j_call v_call cdr3_aa
TRBJ2-1 TRBV2 ASSDRTGDNEQF
TRBJ1-2 TRBV5-1 ASSLLGTDGYT
TRBJ1-4 TRBV12-3/TRBV12-4 ASSYRDRNEKLF
TRBJ2-2 TRBV15 ATSRDLAGGLTGELF
TRBJ2-3 TRBV12-3/TRBV12-4 ATRTSGLDTQY
TRBJ2-7 TRBV20-1 SARDQGASDEQY
TRBJ2-2 TRBV5-1 ASSLAETNTGELF
TRBJ2-5 TRBV7-2 ASSLVLGTVAQY
TRBJ1-4 TRBV7-2 ASSLTRKNEKLF
TRBJ2-3 TRBV20-1 SARTLQTSFTDTQY
TRBJ1-6 TRBV6-2/TRBV6-3 ASRGLTGDNSPLH
TRBJ2-7 TRBV30 AWRVGSYEQY
TRBJ2-2 TRBV6-2/TRBV6-3 ASSYLRGTGELF
TRBJ2-1 TRBV20-1 SASGRTQNEQF
TRBJ1-2 TRBV6-2/TRBV6-3 ASTQRGSANYGYT